The 30 T cell receptor beta chains below come from one sample, sequenced in a study of T cell changes during pregnancy in multiple sclerosis. Method: immunoSEQ multiplex PCR; TCRdb's copy keeps in-frame clones and lacks some. Of tens of thousands of clones in the sample, 80% to 95% were seen once. Sequencing was performed on peripheral blood, taken after pregnancy. The source is a female donor in good health, enrolled as a control in a pregnancy study.

This chain links TRBV5-4 with TRBJ1-2, with TRBD1 identical over 8 bases. The CDR3 is 13 residues long. Per the germline V gene, CDR1 is SGHNT and CDR2 is YYREEE (reference sequence). V lost 3 bases to trimming and J lost 7 bases; unmatched junction nucleotides: 5. The CDR3 spells CASSSWTGLGYTF. The CDR3 DNA sequence: TGTGCCAGCAGCTCGTGGACAGGGCTTGGCTACACCTTC.

The chain is built from TRBV7-2 and TRBJ1-1, with 7 bases aligning to TRBD1. J lost 8 bases, V lost 1 base, and 4 bases had no gene match. CDR3 length equals 13 residues. Germline V CDR1 and CDR2: SGHTA, FQGNSA. CDR3 in amino acids: CASSLERGQEAFF. CDR3 DNA sequence: TGTGCCAGCAGCTTAGAGAGGGGGCAGGAAGCTTTCTTT.

This chain connects TRBV15 to TRBJ2-2; tentatively, D is TRBD1 (5 bases). The CDR3 length is 14 residues. The V end lost 9 bases, the J end lost 4 bases, and 15 bases lay between the germline ends. CDR1 and CDR2 from the germline V gene are LNHNV and YYDKDF (reference sequence). Written as DNA, the CDR3 is TGTGCCACAACTCCGAGACAGTTCACCGGGGAGCTGTTTTTT. This codes for CATTPRQFTGELFF.

V is TRBV7-2 and J is TRBJ1-5, with 7 bases that match TRBD1. The CDR3 has 15 residues. Per the germline V gene, CDR1 is SGHTA and CDR2 is FQGNSA. J gave up 1 base and V 7 bases, and 7 bases lay outside the gene matches. CDR3 amino acids: CASIPRQGSNQPQHF. The DNA for the CDR3 is TGTGCCAGCATCCCCCGACAGGGAAGCAATCAGCCCCAGCATTTT.

The V gene is TRBV4-3, the J gene TRBJ2-3; 10 nucleotides agree with TRBD2. In germline, CDR1 is LGHNA, CDR2 YSLEER. The CDR3 is made up of 16 amino acids. V shed 1 base and J 1 base; nucleotides not matched to a gene: 2. The CDR3 region is CASSQGLAGGTDTQYF. CDR3 DNA sequence: TGCGCCAGCAGCCAAGGACTAGCGGGCGGCACAGATACGCAGTATTTT.

The rearrangement uses TRBV9 and TRBJ2-2, with D maybe TRBD2 (5 bases). The CDR3 covers 15 residues. Between the trimmed V and J ends, which lost 0 bases and 5 bases, there was a span of 11 bases. Germline V gene data show CDR1 as SGDLS and CDR2 as YYNGEE. In DNA, the CDR3 is TGTGCCAGCAGCGTAGCTACGTCGGGGACCGGGGAGCTGTTTTTT. Translating it yields CASSVATSGTGELFF. The complete variable domain, with remaining parts taken from reference TRBV9 and TRBJ2-2, reads DSGVTQTPKHLITATGQRVTLRCSPRSGDLSVYWYQQSLDQGLQFLIQYYNGEERAKGNILERFSAQQFPDLHSELNLSSLELGDSALYFCASSVATSGTGELFFGEGSRLTVL.

The rearrangement joins TRBV11-2 to TRBJ2-2, with 11 bases that match TRBD2. With V trimmed by 5 bases and J by 6 bases, 5 bases remained unmatched. The CDR3 contains 15 residues. Per germline, CDR1 SGHAT and CDR2 FQNNGV. The CDR3 sequence is CASSPLAGGPGELFF. The CDR3 DNA reads as TGTGCCAGCAGCCCCCTAGCGGGAGGCCCCGGGGAGCTGTTTTTT.

This clone occurred once. The V gene is TRBV7-2, the J gene TRBJ1-6; TRBD1 aligns across 7 bases. V lost 7 bases, J lost 7 bases, and 13 bases stayed unmatched. Germline CDR1 and CDR2: SGHTA and FQGNSA. This CDR3 comprises 16 residues. CDR3 sequence: CASTIDRVHRNSPLHF. The CDR3 nucleotides read TGTGCCAGCACCATTGACAGGGTCCATAGAAATTCACCCCTCCACTTT.

J is TRBJ1-1 and V is TRBV27; TRBD1 is a possible D gene (6 bases). Germline CDR1 MNHEY, CDR2 SMNVEV (reference sequence). The CDR3 runs 13 residues. V shed 4 bases and J shed 3 bases, with 9 bases lying between them. CDR3 amino acids: CASSSQGYTEAFF. In DNA form, the CDR3 reads TGTGCCAGCAGTTCCCAGGGGTACACTGAAGCTTTCTTT.

The rearrangement links TRBV11-2 to TRBJ1-1; the D gene is possibly TRBD1 (6 bases). This CDR3 has 15 residues. In germline, CDR1 is SGHAT, CDR2 FQNNGV. The V end lost 6 bases, the J end lost 5 bases, and 19 bases lay between the germline ends. The CDR3 DNA reads TGTGCCAGCAGAATGAAAGAACAGGGAGAAACTGAAGCTTTCTTT. Protein: CASRMKEQGETEAFF.

The chain is built from TRBV4-1 and TRBJ2-1; TRBD2 aligns across 7 bases. The CDR3 spans 16 residues. After removal of 3 bases from V and 8 bases from J, the junction contained 13 bases not matched to a gene. Per the germline V gene, CDR1 is MGHRA and CDR2 is YSYEKL. CDR3 bases: TGCGCCAGCAGCCAGAGGACTAGGAAGGTTTCCGATGAGCAGTTCTTC. This codes for CASSQRTRKVSDEQFF.

This clone was counted only a few times. The J gene is TRBJ1-1, the V gene TRBV4-1, with unresolved D. Germline lookup yields CDR1 MGHRA and CDR2 YSYEKL. CDR3 length: 16 amino acids. With 0 bases removed from V and 0 bases from J, the gap between germline ends came to 11 bases. CDR3 nucleotides: TGCGCCAGCAGCCAAGATGAGGCGGCCTTGAACACTGAAGCTTTCTTT. This translates into CASSQDEAALNTEAFF.

The CDR3: CASSLGQSYGYTF. DNA for the CDR3: TGTGCCAGCAGTTTGGGGCAGTCCTATGGCTACACCTTC. V gene TRBV28 combines with J gene TRBJ1-2, with D possibly TRBD1 on 5 matching bases. The CDR3 totals 13 residues. Germline assignment: CDR1 MDHEN and CDR2 SYDVKM. Trimming removed 3 bases at V and 4 bases at J, with 9 bases between.

The chain combines TRBV7-2 with TRBJ2-7; D possibly corresponds to TRBD2 (7 bases). CDR3 size: 14 residues. Germline values: CDR1 SGHTA, CDR2 FQGNSA. V lost 5 bases to trimming and J lost 1 base, with 12 bases between them. This CDR3 is CASSKGGESYEQYF. DNA for the CDR3: TGTGCCAGCAGCAAGGGGGGGGAGTCCTACGAGCAGTACTTC.

In nucleotides, the CDR3 is TGTGCCAGTAAAGGGGGCTGGATGAACACTGAAGCTTTCTTT. Its protein is CASKGGWMNTEAFF. The V call is TRBV19, the J call TRBJ1-1; TRBD1 matches at 7 bases. V was pared by 7 bases and J by 0 bases, with 5 bases of the junction left unmatched. In germline, CDR1 is LNHDA, CDR2 SQIVND (reference sequence). The CDR3 covers 14 residues.

V is TRBV19 and J is TRBJ2-5, with TRBD2 matching over 7 bases. With 0 bases clipped from V and 9 bases from J, the junction kept 10 bases outside the gene matches. The CDR3 runs 15 residues. Germline CDR1 LNHDA, CDR2 SQIVND (reference sequence). Here the CDR3 reads CASSIDLRGGRSQYF. DNA for the CDR3: TGTGCCAGTAGTATAGATCTAAGGGGAGGGCGGTCCCAGTACTTC.

V and J are TRBV28 and TRBJ2-7; maybe TRBD1 (6 bases). CDR1 MDHEN and CDR2 SYDVKM come from the germline V gene. The CDR3 extends over 12 amino acids. The germline V and J ends were trimmed by 10 bases and 3 bases, with 13 bases remaining between them. CDR3 in amino acids: CATRTEIYEQYF. In DNA form, the CDR3 reads TGTGCCACCCGGACAGAGATCTACGAGCAGTACTTC.

The V gene is TRBV10-3, the J gene TRBJ2-7; 10 bases line up with TRBD2. Trimming cost V 7 bases and J 6 bases; bases outside gene matches: 9. Germline V gene sequence: CDR1 ENHRY, CDR2 SYGVKD. The CDR3 runs to 14 residues. The CDR3 DNA reads TGTGCCATCACTTCGGGACTAGCGAATTCCGAGCAGTACTTC. Its protein product is CAITSGLANSEQYF.

V is TRBV28 and J is TRBJ1-6, with TRBD1 as a possible D gene (5 bases). Per the germline V gene, CDR1 is MDHEN and CDR2 is SYDVKM. V lost 1 base, J lost 2 bases, and 15 bases lay in between. The CDR3 runs to 18 residues. For the CDR3, the DNA is TGTGCCAGCAGTTTATCCCTCGGCGGGGCGACCTATAATTCACCCCTCCACTTT. Its translation: CASSLSLGGATYNSPLHF.

The chain joins TRBV28 to TRBJ1-1, with 8 bases aligning to TRBD1. The CDR3 runs 18 residues. The J segment lost 6 bases and the V segment lost 6 bases, leaving 21 bases of the junction unmatched. Per the germline V gene, CDR1 is MDHEN and CDR2 is SYDVKM. The CDR3 nucleotides are TGTGCCAGCAGCACCGTTAGGACAGGGCCAGAGAAGGCCGCTGAAGCTTTCTTT. Protein sequence: CASSTVRTGPEKAAEAFF.

The V gene is TRBV13, the J gene TRBJ1-5, with TRBD1 identical over 8 bases. The germline CDR1 and CDR2 sequences are PRHDT and FYEKMQ (reference sequence). There are 16 residues in the CDR3. V shed 1 base and J 7 bases; nucleotides not matched to a gene: 9. The CDR3 sequence is CASSLAGTGVGQPQHF. CDR3 nucleotide sequence: TGTGCCAGCAGCTTAGCCGGGACAGGCGTTGGGCAGCCCCAGCATTTT.

The chain carries TRBV7-6 and TRBJ2-3; 9 nucleotides match TRBD2. CDR3 length: 14 residues. J was trimmed by 1 base and V by 10 bases; bases with no gene match: 6. CDR1 and CDR2 (germline): SGHVS, FNYEAQ. The CDR3 loop reads CATMRLAGTDTQYF. The DNA of the CDR3 is TGTGCCACCATGAGACTAGCGGGCACAGATACGCAGTATTTT.

The chain has TRBV28 and TRBJ2-1; D is possibly TRBD2 (5 bases). Deletions cut 4 bases from V and 0 bases from J, with 10 bases between. CDR3 size: 15 residues. CDR1 is MDHEN, CDR2 SYDVKM, per germline. CDR3 amino acids: CASSWLGSSYNEQFF. Here the CDR3 DNA reads TGTGCCAGCAGTTGGTTAGGGAGCTCCTACAATGAGCAGTTCTTC.

The chain is built from TRBV11-2 and TRBJ1-1; D unresolved. The CDR3 runs 13 residues. Germline loops: CDR1 SGHAT, CDR2 FQNNGV. V gave up 10 bases and J gave up 1 base, with 13 bases separating them. CDR3 in amino acids: CATRSSRNTEAFF. The CDR3 DNA reads as TGTGCCACCCGCTCATCCAGGAACACTGAAGCTTTCTTT.

The chain couples TRBV7-3 to TRBJ2-1, with 7 nucleotides matching TRBD2. The germline gives CDR1 SGHTA, CDR2 FQGTGA. CDR3 length: 17 residues. V gave up 2 bases and J gave up 8 bases; unmatched junction bases: 15. CDR3 residues: CASSLGLGGSPNHEQFF. The CDR3 nucleotides read TGTGCCAGCAGCTTAGGATTGGGGGGGAGTCCTAACCATGAGCAGTTCTTC. The variable domain in full, completed from reference TRBV7-3 and TRBJ2-1, reads GAGVSQTPSNKVTEKGKYVELRCDPISGHTALYWYRQSLGQGPEFLIYFQGTGAADDSGLPNDRFFAVRPEGSVSTLKIQRTERGDSAVYLCASSLGLGGSPNHEQFFGPGTRLTVL.

V is TRBV9 and J is TRBJ2-1, with D uncertain. From germline, CDR1 is SGDLS and CDR2 YYNGEE. This CDR3 spans 15 amino acids. Deletions cut 0 bases from V and 0 bases from J, with 7 bases between. Here the CDR3 DNA reads TGTGCCAGCAGCGTAGCTCCGAGCTCCTACAATGAGCAGTTCTTC. It yields the protein CASSVAPSSYNEQFF.

The chain recombines TRBV28 with TRBJ2-7, with TRBD2 as a possible D gene (6 bases). V was cut by 1 base and J by 4 bases, with 11 bases left in between. The CDR3 is 14 residues long. Germline lookup yields CDR1 MDHEN and CDR2 SYDVKM. The CDR3 coding sequence is TGTGCCAGCAGTTTATACGGGAGCATTTACGAGCAGTACTTC. It encodes CASSLYGSIYEQYF.

This chain connects TRBV29-1 to TRBJ1-1; D possibly corresponds to TRBD1 (5 bases). Germline V gene data show CDR1 as SQVTM and CDR2 as ANQGSEA. V lost 1 base and J 7 bases, leaving 10 bases between the germline ends. The CDR3 sequence is 12 residues long. The CDR3 sequence is CSVEGGVDEAFF. The CDR3 DNA reads TGCAGCGTTGAAGGGGGGGTGGATGAAGCTTTCTTT.

This chain connects TRBV28 to TRBJ1-3; 7 bases map to TRBD1. The V and J ends lost 11 bases and 7 bases, in that order; junction bases with no gene match: 5. CDR1 and CDR2 from the germline V gene are MDHEN and SYDVKM. This CDR3 is 11 amino acids long. CDR3 in amino acids: CAGATGNTIYF. CDR3 bases: TGTGCCGGGGCGACAGGGAACACCATATATTTT.

This sequence joins TRBV19 and TRBJ2-1; D is ambiguous. From germline, CDR1 is LNHDA and CDR2 SQIVND (reference sequence). V lost 10 bases to trimming and J lost 3 bases, with 13 bases between them. There are 13 residues in the CDR3. DNA for the CDR3: TGTGCCACGAAAGCGATGAACTACAATGAGCAGTTCTTC. This translates into CATKAMNYNEQFF.